Below, 21 T cell receptor beta chains from the same sample are listed, as sequenced in a study of blood T cell repertoires in COVID-19. Clones were read by immunoSEQ multiplex PCR, and TCRdb kept only the in-frame ones, dropping some. Found here are about 78,000 clones, around nine tenths of them singletons; the top ten hold 4.5% to 5.5%. Sequencing was carried out using peripheral blood. These receptors originate from a man between 45 and 60 years old with active or convalescent COVID-19.

V and J are TRBV7-2 and TRBJ2-3, with a possible D match to TRBD2 (5 bases). V was pared by 3 bases and J by 1 base, with 11 bases between. The CDR3 contains 15 residues. CDR1 SGHTA and CDR2 FQGNSA come from the germline V gene. CDR3 nucleotide sequence: TGTGCCAGCAGCTTCGGGGTACTCCGCACAGATACGCAGTATTTT. Its translation: CASSFGVLRTDTQYF.

This sequence joins TRBV2 and TRBJ2-4, with 8 positions matching TRBD2. CDR1 SNHLY and CDR2 FYNNEI come from the germline V gene. The CDR3 is made up of 15 amino acids. V was clipped by 2 bases and J by 9 bases; unmatched bases: 9. DNA for the CDR3: TGTGCCAGCAGTGAAACCTACGGGGGGGAGGTCATTCAGTACTTC. Protein sequence: CASSETYGGEVIQYF.

The chain carries TRBV28 and TRBJ2-5, with 11 bases lining up with TRBD2. Germline lookup yields CDR1 MDHEN and CDR2 SYDVKM. The CDR3 spans 15 residues. V trimming: 5 bases; J trimming: 5 bases; junction bases outside the gene matches: 7. The CDR3 sequence: CASSPASGGRETQYF. The CDR3 DNA is TGTGCCAGCAGTCCCGCTAGCGGGGGGAGGGAGACCCAGTACTTC.

V is TRBV2 and J is TRBJ2-2; 7 bases agree with TRBD1. V was pared by 6 bases and J by 1 base, with 2 bases of the junction left unmatched. Per the germline V gene, CDR1 is SNHLY and CDR2 is FYNNEI. This CDR3 has 14 residues. The CDR3, as DNA: TGTGCCAGCAGCAACAGGGGGAACACCGGGGAGCTGTTTTTT. This gives the protein CASSNRGNTGELFF. Supplemented by reference TRBV2 and TRBJ2-2, the full variable domain reads EPEVTQTPSHQVTQMGQEVILRCVPISNHLYFYWYRQILGQKVEFLVSFYNNEISEKSEIFDDQFSVERPDGSNFTLKIRSTKLEDSAMYFCASSNRGNTGELFFGEGSRLTVL.

The genes are TRBV24-1 and TRBJ2-7; 9 bases align to TRBD2. After removal of 0 bases from V and 1 base from J, the junction contained 3 bases not matched to a gene. CDR1 is KGHDR, CDR2 SFDVKD, per germline. CDR3 length: 16 residues. Written as DNA, the CDR3 is TGTGCCACCAGTGATTTGCGCGGGAGGGCGTCCTACGAGCAGTACGTC. Its protein product is CATSDLRGRASYEQYV.

This chain connects TRBV9 to TRBJ2-5, with 12 bases fitting TRBD2. Germline CDR1 is SGDLS and CDR2 is YYNGEE. The CDR3 runs 17 residues. J lost 7 bases, V lost 0 bases, and 10 bases had no gene match. The CDR3 here is CASSVATRTSGEGTQYF. The CDR3 nucleotides are TGTGCCAGCAGCGTAGCCACGAGGACTAGCGGGGAGGGGACCCAGTACTTC.

The chain carries TRBV6-2 or TRBV6-3 and TRBJ2-1; 7 bases fit TRBD1. CDR1 MNHEY and CDR2 SVGEGT come from the germline V gene. The CDR3 is 17 amino acids. Unmatched junction bases numbered 11, after V lost 4 bases and J lost 2 bases. The CDR3 DNA reads as TGTGCCAGCAGTTCCTCGCCCGCAGGGGGTGCCTACAATGAGCAGTTCTTC. It encodes CASSSSPAGGAYNEQFF.

The V and J genes are TRBV6-4 and TRBJ2-2; TRBD2 matches 7 bases. This CDR3 is built from 16 residues. Germline CDR1 MRHNA, CDR2 SNTAGT. V trimming: 4 bases; J trimming: 6 bases; junction bases outside the gene matches: 11. The CDR3 DNA reads TGTGCCAGCAGTGCAACGTGGGGAGGGGAGCCCGGGGAGCTGTTTTTT. Translating it yields CASSATWGGEPGELFF.

The chain joins TRBV7-9 to TRBJ1-1; D is unresolved. The CDR3 extends over 13 amino acids. Germline-derived CDR1 and CDR2 are SEHNR and FQNEAQ (reference sequence). Trimming removed 3 bases from V and 1 base from J, with 6 bases in between. This CDR3 is CASSFAENTEAFF. Here the CDR3 DNA reads TGTGCCAGCAGCTTTGCAGAGAACACTGAAGCTTTCTTT. The full variable domain, completed using reference TRBV7-9 and TRBJ1-1, is DTGVSQNPRHKITKRGQNVTFRCDPISEHNRLYWYRQTLGQGPEFLTYFQNEAQLEKSRLLSDRFSAERPKGSFSTLEIQRTEQGDSAMYLCASSFAENTEAFFGQGTRLTVV.

This clone was observed a few times. This chain connects TRBV6-5 to TRBJ1-1; D gene unclear. The CDR3 is 13 residues long. CDR1 is MNHEY and CDR2 is SVGAGI in the germline V gene. V dropped 6 bases and J dropped 3 bases, with 11 bases sitting between them. The DNA of the CDR3 is TGTGCCAGCAGAGCACTTATGGACACTGAAGCTTTCTTT. Protein sequence: CASRALMDTEAFF.

The CDR3 DNA follows: TGTGCCAGCAGTTTTCAGGGTGGAACAGATACGCAGTATTTT. Amino acids: CASSFQGGTDTQYF. The J gene is TRBJ2-3, the V gene TRBV6-5; tentatively, D is TRBD1 (5 bases). CDR3 length: 14 amino acids. From germline, CDR1 is MNHEY and CDR2 SVGAGI. V shed 4 bases and J shed 3 bases, with 11 bases lying between them.

The chain uses TRBV21-1 and TRBJ1-2; the DNA was not used to check the table's D call, TRBD1. TRBV21-1 is a recognized pseudogene. The CDR3 is 16 residues long. The CDR3 DNA reads as TGTGCCAGCAAAGGTGCAGGGGAAACCGGCCCCTATGGCTACACCTTC. It codes for CASKGAGETGPYGYTF.

V is TRBV11-2 and J is TRBJ2-5; 7 bases line up with TRBD2. J lost 5 bases, V lost 3 bases, and 3 bases had no gene match. CDR3 size: 13 residues. The germline gives CDR1 SGHAT, CDR2 FQNNGV. CDR3 DNA: TGTGCCAGCAGCTTGGGAGGGATGGAGACCCAGTACTTC. Translation: CASSLGGMETQYF.

This clone was found once. The V gene is TRBV10-3, the J gene TRBJ2-1, with 7 bases that match TRBD2. Trimming at V came to 4 bases and at J to 0 bases, leaving 6 bases not matched to a gene. Germline CDR1 is ENHRY and CDR2 is SYGVKD. This CDR3 has 16 residues. The DNA for the CDR3 is TGTGCCATCAGTGGACCTAGCGGTAGCTCCTACAATGAGCAGTTCTTC. This translates into CAISGPSGSSYNEQFF.

This chain connects TRBV2 to TRBJ1-2; D is ambiguous. The germline gives CDR1 SNHLY, CDR2 FYNNEI. V was pared by 3 bases and J by 0 bases, with 5 bases between. The CDR3 runs to 13 residues. The CDR3 spells CASSDEANYGYTF. In DNA form, the CDR3 reads TGTGCCAGCAGTGACGAGGCTAACTATGGCTACACCTTC.

This clone was counted a few times. This sequence joins TRBV6-4 and TRBJ2-3; TRBD2 is a possible D gene (6 bases). V lost 6 bases and J 0 bases, leaving 10 bases between the germline ends. CDR3 length equals 14 residues. Germline V lookup: CDR1 MRHNA, CDR2 SNTAGT. In nucleotides, the CDR3 is TGTGCCAGCAGCGATGGGGGGAGCACAGATACGCAGTATTTT. Encoded protein: CASSDGGSTDTQYF.

The chain carries TRBV5-1 and TRBJ2-1; 12 nucleotides align to TRBD2. Per the germline V gene, CDR1 is SGHRS and CDR2 is YFSETQ. The trim removed 4 bases at V and 15 bases at J, leaving 14 bases unmatched. This CDR3 region has 15 residues. Written as DNA, the CDR3 is TGCGCCAGCAGCATGGGACTAGCGGGTCAGGGATGGCGGTTCTTC. It yields the protein CASSMGLAGQGWRFF.

This clone was counted between two and nine times. The chain couples TRBV29-1 to TRBJ2-5, with 8 bases lining up with TRBD2. Germline V CDR1 and CDR2: SQVTM, ANQGSEA. The CDR3 covers 12 residues. V shed 6 bases, J shed 2 bases, and the junction held 2 bases outside the gene matches. CDR3 coding DNA: TGCAGCGTCGGGGGGGGGCAAGAGACCCAGTACTTC. Amino acid sequence: CSVGGGQETQYF.

V and J are TRBV2 and TRBJ2-3; 9 bases are a match to TRBD2. J gave up 5 bases and V 0 bases, and 9 bases lay outside the gene matches. In germline, CDR1 is SNHLY, CDR2 FYNNEI. The CDR3 sequence is 17 residues long. The CDR3 reads CASSEAASGADIDTQYF. The CDR3 nucleotides are TGTGCCAGCAGTGAAGCGGCTAGCGGGGCTGATATAGATACGCAGTATTTT. The entire variable domain, with the rest obtained from reference TRBV2 and TRBJ2-3, is as follows: EPEVTQTPSHQVTQMGQEVILRCVPISNHLYFYWYRQILGQKVEFLVSFYNNEISEKSEIFDDQFSVERPDGSNFTLKIRSTKLEDSAMYFCASSEAASGADIDTQYFGPGTRLTVL.

This clone came up once. A junction end diverges from the germline sequence, so it may reflect a read error. The chain links TRBV5-1 to TRBJ2-5; maybe TRBD2 (6 bases). Germline V lookup: CDR1 SGHRS, CDR2 YFSETQ. The CDR3 has 15 amino acids. CDR3: CPRKTTGGDPETQYF. The CDR3 nucleotides read TGCCCCAGAAAAACGACTGGCGGGGATCCGGAGACCCAGTACTTC.

The chain links TRBV10-3 to TRBJ2-3, with 9 bases lining up with TRBD1. CDR1 is ENHRY, CDR2 SYGVKD, per germline. V was pared by 4 bases and J by 4 bases, with 6 bases of the junction left unmatched. CDR3 length equals 15 residues. Written as DNA, the CDR3 is TGTGCCATCAGTGGGACAGGGGCCCGCCCAGATACGCAGTATTTT. Its protein product is CAISGTGARPDTQYF.